A single sample is the source of the 18 T cell receptor beta chains below, sequenced in a study of blood T cell repertoires in COVID-19. Profiling relied on immunoSEQ multiplex PCR, and the TCRdb table lists in-frame clones only, not all of them. The sample shows about 70,000 clones, 65% to 90% of them seen only once. Sequenced input: peripheral blood. All receptors derive from an elderly man with acute or convalescent COVID-19.

This clone was seen a handful of times. The chain recombines TRBV2 with TRBJ1-6, with unresolved D. Deletions cut 3 bases from V and 13 bases from J, with 10 bases between. Germline-derived CDR1 and CDR2 are SNHLY and FYNNEI. The CDR3 runs to 12 residues. The CDR3 loop is CASSDRTGPLHF. The CDR3, as DNA: TGTGCCAGCAGTGATAGGACGGGGCCCCTCCACTTT.

The genes are TRBV4-3 and TRBJ2-2; possibly TRBD1 for D (6 bases). Trimming shortened V by 3 bases and J by 0 bases, and 11 bases separated the two germline ends. This CDR3 contains 16 residues. The germline gives CDR1 LGHNA, CDR2 YSLEER. The CDR3 bases are TGCGCCAGCAGCCAGTCGACAGGCGCGAACACCGGGGAGCTGTTTTTT. It encodes CASSQSTGANTGELFF.

This clone was counted a few times. The V and J genes are TRBV11-2 and TRBJ1-1; D is possibly TRBD1 (5 bases). V dropped 7 bases and J dropped 3 bases, with 18 bases sitting between them. This CDR3 comprises 15 residues. Germline-derived CDR1 and CDR2 are SGHAT and FQNNGV. For the CDR3, the DNA is TGTGCCAGCACCATCAATCAGGGAAGGGACACTGAAGCTTTCTTT. Translated, it gives CASTINQGRDTEAFF.

This clone was recorded a few times. This sequence joins TRBV24-1 and TRBJ2-5, with a tentative D call TRBD2 (5 bases). The CDR3 contains 17 residues. Germline CDR1 KGHDR, CDR2 SFDVKD. V lost 0 bases to trimming and J lost 1 base, with 14 bases between them. The CDR3 DNA is TGTGCCACCAGTGATTTGCACAAGGGTGGACTCCAAGAGACCCAGTACTTC. The encoded protein is CATSDLHKGGLQETQYF.

V and J are TRBV4-1 and TRBJ2-7, with 10 bases matching TRBD1. The CDR3 is 15 residues long. The germline V gene encodes CDR1 MGHRA and CDR2 YSYEKL. Trimming at V came to 5 bases and at J to 5 bases, leaving 9 bases not matched to a gene. The CDR3 DNA follows: TGCGCCAGCAGCTATCCGGGACAGGGGTGGGACGAGCAGTACTTC. It specifies CASSYPGQGWDEQYF.

The CDR3 DNA sequence: TGTGCCAGCAGCGCCCCCGGGGGGGGCACCGGGGAGCTGTTTTTT. It codes for CASSAPGGGTGELFF. The chain links TRBV9 to TRBJ2-2; 8 bases fit TRBD2. The CDR3 sequence is 15 residues long. V shed 3 bases, J shed 4 bases, and the junction held 5 bases outside the gene matches. Germline V lookup: CDR1 SGDLS, CDR2 YYNGEE.

The chain recombines TRBV7-8 with TRBJ2-3, with D possibly being TRBD2 (5 bases). The V gene's germline CDR1 is SGHVS and CDR2 FQNEAQ. This CDR3 is 14 amino acids long. Trimming pared 0 bases from V and 3 bases from J, leaving 7 bases between. CDR3 loop: CASSLARVTDTQYF. The CDR3 nucleotides are TGTGCCAGCAGCTTAGCGAGGGTGACAGATACGCAGTATTTT.

The V call is TRBV3-1 (or the pseudogene TRBV3-2), the J call TRBJ1-1; possible D gene TRBD1, 5 bases. V was shortened by 3 bases and J by 1 base, with 6 bases between the two germline ends. The CDR3 consists of 13 residues. Germline-derived CDR1 and CDR2 are LGHDT and YNNKEL (reference sequence). The CDR3 protein is CASSHGGNTEAFF. The CDR3 DNA is TGTGCCAGCAGCCACGGGGGGAACACTGAAGCTTTCTTT.

V usage is TRBV19 and J usage is TRBJ1-5; 7 bases are a match to TRBD1. The germline V gene encodes CDR1 LNHDA and CDR2 SQIVND (reference sequence). The CDR3 consists of 14 residues. Trimming cost V 5 bases and J 1 base; bases outside gene matches: 2. Here the CDR3 reads CASSATGSNQPQHF. The CDR3 coding sequence is TGTGCCAGTAGTGCGACAGGGAGCAATCAGCCCCAGCATTTT.

A single count supports this clone. V usage is TRBV20-1 and J usage is TRBJ2-1, with a tentative D call TRBD2 (6 bases). With 3 bases removed from V and 1 base from J, the gap between germline ends came to 13 bases. CDR3 length equals 15 residues. Germline CDR1 and CDR2: DFQATT and SNEGSKA (reference sequence). The CDR3 DNA sequence: TGCAGTGCTAGTGAGGCGGGACTGTCCTACAATGAGCAGTTCTTC. Protein sequence: CSASEAGLSYNEQFF.

The chain uses TRBV11-3 and TRBJ2-7, with TRBD2 matching 7 bases. This CDR3 has 12 amino acids. Trimming cost V 8 bases and J 4 bases; bases outside gene matches: 5. CDR1 and CDR2 (germline): SGHNT, YENEEA. The CDR3 sequence is CASGARGYEQYF. DNA for the CDR3: TGTGCCAGCGGCGCGCGGGGGTACGAGCAGTACTTC.

The chain is built from TRBV18 and TRBJ1-2; D ambiguous. CDR3 length: 13 residues. Germline V CDR1 and CDR2: KGHSH, LQKENI. Trimming cost V 3 bases and J 2 bases, with 7 bases left between them. The CDR3 is CASSPSGNYGYTF. DNA for the CDR3: TGTGCCAGCTCACCCTCGGGAAACTATGGCTACACCTTC. Drawing the rest from reference TRBV18 and TRBJ1-2, the complete variable domain is NAGVMQNPRHLVRRRGQEARLRCSPMKGHSHVYWYRQLPEEGLKFMVYLQKENIIDESGMPKERFSAEFPKEGPSILRIQQVVRGDSAAYFCASSPSGNYGYTFGSGTRLTVV.

This clone was seen a few times. This chain joins TRBV7-2 and TRBJ1-6; 7 nucleotides match TRBD1. The length of the CDR3 is 16 residues. In germline, CDR1 is SGHTA, CDR2 FQGNSA. Unmatched junction bases numbered 12, after V lost 1 base and J lost 12 bases. CDR3 protein: CASSLDWTGGFEPLHF. The CDR3 nucleotides are TGTGCCAGCAGCTTAGATTGGACAGGTGGATTTGAACCCCTCCACTTT.

The chain recombines TRBV19 with TRBJ1-4; no definite D call. The germline gives CDR1 LNHDA, CDR2 SQIVND (reference sequence). With 6 bases removed from V and 0 bases from J, the gap between germline ends came to 8 bases. The CDR3 runs 14 residues. The CDR3 coding sequence is TGTGCCAGTAGCTCCGGAGCAACTAATGAAAAACTGTTTTTT. Its protein is CASSSGATNEKLFF.

The chain carries TRBV14 and TRBJ2-3; perhaps TRBD1 as D (5 bases). Germline lookup yields CDR1 SGHDN and CDR2 FVKESK. Trimming took off 1 base at V and 6 bases at J, with 8 bases between the two ends. The CDR3 length is 13 residues. This CDR3 reads CASSQGPGDTQYF. CDR3 sequence (DNA): TGTGCCAGCAGCCAAGGGCCAGGGGATACGCAGTATTTT.

Worth noting for this clone: Its ends do not fully match the called genes, so a read error is possible. The chain joins TRBV6-5 to TRBJ1-5; no definite D call. From germline, CDR1 is MNHEY and CDR2 SVGAGI. The CDR3 extends over 11 amino acids. The CDR3 reads CASRSNQPQHF. In nucleotides, the CDR3 is TGTGCCAGCAGAAGCAACCAGCCCCAGCATTTT.

This clone was picked up one time. CDR3 region: CASSVGGSSNEQFF. The CDR3 DNA reads as TGTGCCAGCAGTGTTGGCGGGAGCTCCAATGAGCAGTTCTTC. The V and J genes are TRBV6-4 and TRBJ2-1; TRBD2 aligns across 7 bases. This CDR3 is 14 amino acids long. Germline CDR1 reads MRHNA; CDR2 reads SNTAGT. After removal of 4 bases from V and 6 bases from J, the junction contained 6 bases not matched to a gene.

J is TRBJ2-1 and V is TRBV19; tentatively, D is TRBD1 (6 bases). CDR1 is LNHDA, CDR2 SQIVND, per germline (reference sequence). The CDR3 is 14 amino acids. The V end lost 4 bases, the J end lost 7 bases, and 14 bases lay between the germline ends. CDR3: CASSRLRQENEQFF. Here the CDR3 DNA reads TGTGCCAGTAGTAGACTTCGACAGGAAAATGAGCAGTTCTTC.